This paragraph covers one T cell receptor (beta chain) sequence. Germline CDR1 is SEHNR and CDR2 is FQNEAQ (reference sequence). Trimming removed 2 bases from V and 7 bases from J, with 10 bases in between. This CDR3 is built from 13 residues. The data were taken from a study of shared clonotypes between healthy human individuals. Donors, without exception, were Caucasian adults residing in Nashville, Tennessee. This table comes from immunoSEQ multiplex PCR, and its TCRdb copy is limited to in-frame clones, with some not included. The top ten hold 13% of the sample, which has about half a million clones, about four fifths seen once.

The genes are TRBV7-9 and TRBJ2-3; no definite D call. The clonotype originates from a woman in her thirties or forties in good health. Some clones in this sample may be carry-over from other donors' samples. Material: PBMCs. DNA of the CDR3: TGTGCCAGCAGCTTAACAGTCGGAAATACGCAGTATTTT. Protein product: CASSLTVGNTQYF.